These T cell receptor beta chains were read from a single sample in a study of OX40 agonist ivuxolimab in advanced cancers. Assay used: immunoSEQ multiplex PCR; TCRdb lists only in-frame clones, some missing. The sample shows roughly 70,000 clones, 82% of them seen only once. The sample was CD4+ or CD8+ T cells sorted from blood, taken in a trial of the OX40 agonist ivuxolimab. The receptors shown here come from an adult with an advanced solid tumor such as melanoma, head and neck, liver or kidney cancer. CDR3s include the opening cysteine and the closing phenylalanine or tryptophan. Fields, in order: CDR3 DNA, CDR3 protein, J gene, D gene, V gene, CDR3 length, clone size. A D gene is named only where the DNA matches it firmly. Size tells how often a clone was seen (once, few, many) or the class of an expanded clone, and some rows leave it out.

TGTGCCAGCAGCTTAGAGTTCGGCCGCCGGAACACTGAAGCTTTCTTT,CASSLEFGRRNTEAFF,TRBJ1-1,-,TRBV11-2,16,-
TGTGCCACCAGCAGAGATTTCAGGGACTTCTATGGCTACACCTTC,CATSRDFRDFYGYTF,TRBJ1-2,-,TRBV15,15,-
TGTGCCAGTAGTTCTCAGTCGACAGGGTCTAATAGCAATCAGCCCCAGCATTTT,CASSSQSTGSNSNQPQHF,TRBJ1-5,TRBD1,TRBV19,18,-
TGTGCCAGCAGCTTTCCGACTAGCGGGAGGGCAGATACGCAGTATTTT,CASSFPTSGRADTQYF,TRBJ2-3,TRBD2,TRBV7-9,16,-
TGTGCCAGCAGCTTACTAGGACAGGGGAATGACGGCTACACCTTC,CASSLLGQGNDGYTF,TRBJ1-2,TRBD1,TRBV5-6,15,-
TGCGCCAGCAGCATACAGGGGACATACGATGGCTACACCTTC,CASSIQGTYDGYTF,TRBJ1-2,TRBD1,TRBV5-1,14,-
TGTGCCAGCAGCAAACGGGACCCCCGGCAGGACTATGGCTACACCTTC,CASSKRDPRQDYGYTF,TRBJ1-2,-,TRBV14,16,few
TGTGCCAGCGTAGCGGGCCGGGTTAGCAATCAGCCCCAGCATTTT,CASVAGRVSNQPQHF,TRBJ1-5,-,TRBV28,15,few
TGTGCCAGCAGCCGATCGGACAGGAAAGAGACCCAGTACTTC,CASSRSDRKETQYF,TRBJ2-5,TRBD1,TRBV5-5,14,-
TGCGCCAGCAGCCCTGGACTAGCGGGAGGGCTCTTCTATGGGCAGTTCTTC,CASSPGLAGGLFYGQFF,TRBJ2-1,TRBD2,TRBV4-1,17,-
TGCAGCGTTTGTCGACTCGCTACAGATACGCAGTATTTT,CSVCRLATDTQYF,TRBJ2-3,-,TRBV29-1,13,-
TGCAGCGTTGAAGGGACAGGGGGAATGCTTACGCAGTATTTT,CSVEGTGGMLTQYF,TRBJ2-3,TRBD1,TRBV29-1,14,-
TGTGCCAGCAGCTTAGACAGGAACACTGAAGCTTTCTTT,CASSLDRNTEAFF,TRBJ1-1,-,TRBV7-6,13,-
TGTGCCAGCTCACCCACGGAAGCGGGATTGGTCAAAAACATTCAGTACTTC,CASSPTEAGLVKNIQYF,TRBJ2-4,TRBD2,TRBV18,17,-
TGCGCCAGCAGCCAAGTGGGACACTGGAATGAAAAACTGTTTTTT,CASSQVGHWNEKLFF,TRBJ1-4,-,TRBV4-1,15,-
TGTGCCAGCAGCCGTAGTCCAGATACGCAGTATTTT,CASSRSPDTQYF,TRBJ2-3,-,TRBV7-2,12,once
TGTGCCAGCACGGGAGGTAGGGGGAGAACTGAAGCTTTCTTT,CASTGGRGRTEAFF,TRBJ1-1,-,TRBV2,14,-
TGTGCCAGCAGTTACCTCTACGAGCAGTACTTC,CASSYLYEQYF,TRBJ2-7,-,TRBV6-5,11,-
TGTGCCAGCAGTGGACAGGGATTGGGTGGAAACACCATATATTTT,CASSGQGLGGNTIYF,TRBJ1-3,TRBD1,TRBV25-1,15,-
TGTGTCAGCAGCTGGACTACCAACTCCTACAATGAGCAGTTCTTC,CVSSWTTNSYNEQFF,TRBJ2-1,-,TRBV5-4,15,-
TGTGCCAGCAGTTCCGCAAGTGCCACTGAAGCTTTCTTT,CASSSASATEAFF,TRBJ1-1,-,TRBV6-5,13,-
TGTGCCAGCAGCCGATCTACAGGGGCCTACGAGCAGTACTTC,CASSRSTGAYEQYF,TRBJ2-7,TRBD1,TRBV7-2,14,-
TGCGCCAGCAGCTTAACAGGGGGCGGAACTGGAAACACCATATATTTT,CASSLTGGGTGNTIYF,TRBJ1-3,TRBD1,TRBV5-1,16,-
TGTGCCTGGAGTGAGGGACAGAACCTAAACACCATATATTTT,CAWSEGQNLNTIYF,TRBJ1-3,TRBD1,TRBV30,14,-
TGTGCCAGCAGGATTGCCGGGACAGGGGGATACAATGAGCAGTTCTTC,CASRIAGTGGYNEQFF,TRBJ2-1,TRBD1,TRBV9,16,-
TGTGCCAGCAGCCCCGGGACGGGGTGGACCGGGGAGCTGTTTTTT,CASSPGTGWTGELFF,TRBJ2-2,-,TRBV7-9,15,-
TGCGCCAGCAGCTTTGGCGGGGGTAGGACCGGGGAGCTGTTTTTT,CASSFGGGRTGELFF,TRBJ2-2,TRBD2,TRBV5-1,15,-
TGTGCCAGCAGCATTATGAGGGCTTCCCAAGAGACCCAGTACTTC,CASSIMRASQETQYF,TRBJ2-5,-,TRBV7-2,15,-
TGCGCCAGCAGCCAGGTCGACAGGGGAAACACTGAAGCTTTCTTT,CASSQVDRGNTEAFF,TRBJ1-1,TRBD1,TRBV4-3,15,-
TGTGCCAGCAGCTCGCGAGGCCTTACAGGGAACTCCTACGAGCAGTACTTC,CASSSRGLTGNSYEQYF,TRBJ2-7,-,TRBV7-8,17,-
TGCAGCAGCACTAGCGTTTCGAACACCGGGGAGCTGTTTTTT,CSSTSVSNTGELFF,TRBJ2-2,TRBD2,TRBV29-1,14,-
TGCGCCAGCAGCTTCGGGGGCGGGAAGACTGAAGCTTTCTTT,CASSFGGGKTEAFF,TRBJ1-1,-,TRBV5-1,14,-
TGTGCCAGCAGTGAAAGTAGGACTAGCGGCACAGATACGCAGTATTTT,CASSESRTSGTDTQYF,TRBJ2-3,TRBD2,TRBV6-1,16,once
TGCGCCAGCAGCTTGGCTAGCGGAGTTTACAATGAGCAGTTCTTC,CASSLASGVYNEQFF,TRBJ2-1,TRBD2,TRBV5-1,15,-
TGTGCCAGCTCATCTACCGGGACAGGGGCCCTAGCGGGATATGGCTACACCTTC,CASSSTGTGALAGYGYTF,TRBJ1-2,TRBD1,TRBV18,18,-
TGTGCCAGCAGCTTTAGACAGGGGAACGAGCAGTACTTC,CASSFRQGNEQYF,TRBJ2-7,TRBD1,TRBV13,13,-
TGTGCCAGCACCAACGGGGGAGCCGAATTTAAGAATTCACCCCTCCACTTT,CASTNGGAEFKNSPLHF,TRBJ1-6,-,TRBV28,17,-
TGTGCCAGCTCACCTCCGGAGAAAGGGACGGGCTATGGCTACACCTTC,CASSPPEKGTGYGYTF,TRBJ1-2,-,TRBV18,16,-
TGTGCCAGCAGCTTCGGACGGCCGAACACTGAAGCTTTCTTT,CASSFGRPNTEAFF,TRBJ1-1,-,TRBV7-2,14,few
TGTGCCAGCAGTTACCGGGGATCCACTAATGAAAAACTGTTTTTT,CASSYRGSTNEKLFF,TRBJ1-4,-,TRBV6-5,15,-
TGCGCCAGCAGTGAGTGGAGCGGGAGGGCCAATGAGCAGTTCTTC,CASSEWSGRANEQFF,TRBJ2-1,TRBD2,TRBV10-2,15,-
TGTGCCAGCAGTCCCGGGCCTTATAGCAATCAGCCCCAGCATTTT,CASSPGPYSNQPQHF,TRBJ1-5,-,TRBV6-5,15,-
TGCGCCAGCAGGAAGGGGGGGTCCACAGATACGCAGTATTTT,CASRKGGSTDTQYF,TRBJ2-3,-,TRBV5-1,14,few
TGTGCCAGCAGCAGCCGGGCCCAGAACACTGAAGCTTTCTTT,CASSSRAQNTEAFF,TRBJ1-1,-,TRBV2,14,once
TGTGCCAGTAGCCTTGCTCGGACCACCGAGGAGCTGTTTTTT,CASSLARTTEELFF,TRBJ2-2,-,TRBV19,14,-
TGTGCCAGTAGTATAAATTCTGGGGTCTATGGCTACACCTTC,CASSINSGVYGYTF,TRBJ1-2,-,TRBV19,14,few
TGTGCCACCAGCGAACAGGGTAGCTATGGCTACACCTTC,CATSEQGSYGYTF,TRBJ1-2,-,TRBV15,13,-
TGTGCCAGCAGGGGTAGGGGCAGGGGCTCTAGTGGCTACACCTTC,CASRGRGRGSSGYTF,TRBJ1-2,-,TRBV5-4,15,few
TGTGCCAGCAGTTTAACGGTTCCGGGGAGGAGTGCGGCTTTCTTT,CASSLTVPGRSAAFF,TRBJ1-1,-,TRBV28,15,-
TGTGCCAGCAGTTTATCAGGGCGAGGAGCTTATCAGCCCCAGCATTTT,CASSLSGRGAYQPQHF,TRBJ1-5,-,TRBV28,16,-
TGTGCCAGCAGCCCTAGTACTGGAAACACCATATATTTT,CASSPSTGNTIYF,TRBJ1-3,-,TRBV11-3,13,-
TGTGCCAGCAGCTCTAGCGGGAGATACAATGAGCAGTTCTTC,CASSSSGRYNEQFF,TRBJ2-1,TRBD2,TRBV7-7,14,few
TGCGCCAGCAGCCACCCCGGTCCAAGACTAGGAGATGAGCAGTTCTTC,CASSHPGPRLGDEQFF,TRBJ2-1,-,TRBV4-1,16,few
TGTGCCAGCAGCTCACCTTCGTGGGAGCGGGAGACCCAGTACTTC,CASSSPSWERETQYF,TRBJ2-5,-,TRBV5-8,15,-